A few counts support the clone carrying this T cell receptor beta chain. Its antigen remains unidentified. CDR3 length: 13 amino acids. Trimming took off 1 base at V and 11 bases at J, with 14 bases between the two ends. CDR1 is LGHNA and CDR2 is YNFKEQ in the germline V gene. At the survey level, the v3.0 immunoSEQ assay was run. Researchers set sequencing to target about 40,000-55,000 T-cell genomes per sample. Clones were read by immunoSEQ multiplex PCR, and TCRdb kept only the in-frame ones, dropping some. The data contain approximately 33,000 clones, approximately 85% of them seen just once; the ten biggest clones take up roughly 3.5%. The data derive from a study of long-term antiretroviral therapy in people with HIV. Whole-study results and caveats: Dominating the repertoire at all time points were the clones that expanded before ART. The blood, collected between about 2003 and 2017, was possibly taken under older ART regimens.

Each participant with HIV received care in the United States. The clonotype comes from a man between 18 and 29 years old with HIV. The input for sequencing was unsorted PBMCs, taken 0.8 years before starting antiretroviral therapy. The rearrangement uses TRBV4-2 and TRBJ1-1, with a weak D call TRBD1 (6 bases). CDR3 nucleotides: TGTGCCAGCAGCCAAGTAACGGGACAATGGGCTTTCTTT. This translates into CASSQVTGQWAFF.